Listed below are T cell receptor beta chains from one sample, sequenced in a study of shared clonotypes between healthy human individuals. This table comes from immunoSEQ multiplex PCR, and its TCRdb copy is limited to in-frame clones, with some not included. The sample carries roughly 700,000 clones, 74% recorded once. The sample was memory CD4+ T cells sorted from blood. The source of these receptors is a woman between 25 and 40 years old in good health. Both conserved end residues are part of each CDR3. The D gene is left open where the match is weak. Expanded clones get a size class; other rows say once, few or many, or leave the size out.

j_gene: TRBJ1-5
d_gene: TRBD1
abundance: .
v_gene: TRBV18
CDR3aa: CASSPGTGSNQPQHF
CDR3nt: TGTGCCAGCTCACCGGGGACAGGTTCTAATCAGCCCCAGCATTTT

j_gene: TRBJ1-5
d_gene: .
abundance: .
v_gene: TRBV14
CDR3aa: CASSHQGRAPQPQHF
CDR3nt: TGTGCCAGCAGCCATCAGGGGCGGGCCCCCCAGCCCCAGCATTTT

j_gene: TRBJ1-4
d_gene: TRBD1
abundance: .
v_gene: TRBV28
CDR3aa: CASGQRSGQANEKLFF
CDR3nt: TGTGCCAGCGGACAAAGGTCGGGACAGGCTAATGAAAAACTGTTTTTT

j_gene: TRBJ2-5
d_gene: TRBD2
abundance: .
v_gene: TRBV19
CDR3aa: CASSTLQLAGEDETQYF
CDR3nt: TGTGCCAGTAGCACGCTACAACTAGCGGGAGAAGACGAGACCCAGTACTTC

j_gene: TRBJ2-3
d_gene: .
abundance: .
v_gene: TRBV11-2
CDR3aa: CASSEGSDTQYF
CDR3nt: TGTGCCAGCTCCGAGGGGTCAGATACGCAGTATTTT

j_gene: TRBJ2-3
d_gene: TRBD2
abundance: .
v_gene: TRBV19
CDR3aa: CASSKLAGVRTDTQYF
CDR3nt: TGTGCCAGTAGTAAACTAGCGGGAGTCCGGACAGATACGCAGTATTTT

j_gene: TRBJ2-7
d_gene: .
abundance: .
v_gene: TRBV28
CDR3aa: CATSARVPPYEQYF
CDR3nt: TGTGCCACCAGCGCGAGGGTCCCCCCCTACGAGCAGTACTTC

j_gene: TRBJ2-5
d_gene: .
abundance: few
v_gene: TRBV27
CDR3aa: CASSLLAGWDQYF
CDR3nt: TGTGCCAGCAGTTTGTTGGCGGGATGGGACCAGTACTTC

j_gene: TRBJ2-1
d_gene: .
abundance: .
v_gene: TRBV28
CDR3aa: CASSFGAHNEQFF
CDR3nt: TGTGCCAGCAGTTTTGGGGCCCACAATGAGCAGTTCTTC

j_gene: TRBJ1-4
d_gene: .
abundance: .
v_gene: TRBV30
CDR3aa: CAWTFGGGNEKLFF
CDR3nt: TGTGCCTGGACCTTCGGGGGGGGTAATGAAAAACTGTTTTTT

j_gene: TRBJ2-7
d_gene: TRBD1
abundance: .
v_gene: TRBV5-1
CDR3aa: CASSLTGGYEQYF
CDR3nt: TGCGCCAGCAGCTTGACAGGGGGCTACGAGCAGTACTTC

j_gene: TRBJ2-1
d_gene: TRBD1
abundance: .
v_gene: TRBV25-1
CDR3aa: CASSDDREISYNEQFF
CDR3nt: TGTGCCAGCAGTGATGACAGGGAGATCTCCTACAATGAGCAGTTCTTC

j_gene: TRBJ2-3
d_gene: TRBD2
abundance: .
v_gene: TRBV9
CDR3aa: CASSAGLAGASSTDTQYF
CDR3nt: TGTGCCAGCAGCGCCGGACTAGCGGGAGCGTCCTCAACAGATACGCAGTATTTT

j_gene: TRBJ2-7
d_gene: TRBD1
abundance: .
v_gene: TRBV6-1
CDR3aa: CASRDTGGGYEQYF
CDR3nt: TGTGCCAGCAGAGACACAGGGGGCGGGTACGAGCAGTACTTC

j_gene: TRBJ2-7
d_gene: .
abundance: .
v_gene: TRBV10-3
CDR3aa: CAIAQIYRDGGSYEQYF
CDR3nt: TGTGCCATCGCCCAAATCTACCGGGACGGTGGCTCCTACGAGCAGTACTTC